This T cell receptor beta chain was observed in a study of Ad26.COV2.S vaccination and SARS-CoV-2 variants. The ends were cut back, 4 bases at V and 7 bases at J, with 14 bases in the middle. The length of the CDR3 is 14 residues. Germline V gives CDR1 SEHNR, CDR2 FQNEAQ (reference sequence). This clone was found once. Its cognate antigen is unknown. Repertoires were generated with immunoSEQ multiplex PCR, while TCRdb's copy carries only in-frame clones and drops some. The table shows hundreds of thousands of clones, with roughly nine tenths occurring only once. Overall study findings and caveats: Vaccinees showed greater spike-specific TCR breadth than placebo recipients. Vaccine recipients and placebo recipients showed similar non-spike TCR breadth.

The sample here was peripheral blood, taken after recovery from COVID-19. The sequence was collected from a human donor who had recovered from COVID-19. This chain connects TRBV7-9 to TRBJ1-5; no clear D gene. The CDR3 protein is CASSSYGSGQPQHF. The CDR3, as DNA: TGTGCCAGCAGCTCTTACGGGTCTGGGCAGCCCCAGCATTTT.